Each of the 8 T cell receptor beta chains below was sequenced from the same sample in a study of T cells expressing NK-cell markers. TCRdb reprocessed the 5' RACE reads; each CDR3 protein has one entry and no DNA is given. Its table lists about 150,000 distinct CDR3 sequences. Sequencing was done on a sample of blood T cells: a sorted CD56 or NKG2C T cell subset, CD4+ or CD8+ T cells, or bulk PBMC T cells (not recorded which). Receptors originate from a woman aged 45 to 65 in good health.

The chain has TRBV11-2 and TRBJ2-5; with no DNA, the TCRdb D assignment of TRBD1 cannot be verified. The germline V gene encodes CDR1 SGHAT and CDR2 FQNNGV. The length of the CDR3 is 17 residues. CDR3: CASSLRQGALFQETQYF.

The CDR3 region is CATSDEDEQYF. The gene calls are TRBV24-1 and TRBJ2-7. Germline CDR1 KGHDR, CDR2 SFDVKD. The length of the CDR3 is 11 residues.

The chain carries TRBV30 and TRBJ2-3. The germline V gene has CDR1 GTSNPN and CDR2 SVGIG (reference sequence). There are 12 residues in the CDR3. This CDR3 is CAWSVLGDTQYF.

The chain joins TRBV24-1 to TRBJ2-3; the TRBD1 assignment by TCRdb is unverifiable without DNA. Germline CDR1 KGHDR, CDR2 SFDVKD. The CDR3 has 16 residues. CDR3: CATSDLGTASTDTQYF.

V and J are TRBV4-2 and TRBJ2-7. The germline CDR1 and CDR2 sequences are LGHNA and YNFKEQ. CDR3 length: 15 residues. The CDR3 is CASSQEGRSFDEQYF.

The CDR3 loop is CASIDVGRGRAEAFF. The chain uses TRBV7-9 and TRBJ1-1; as DNA is missing, the TRBD1 call by TCRdb cannot be tested. This CDR3 is built from 15 residues. Per germline, CDR1 SEHNR and CDR2 FQNEAQ (reference sequence).

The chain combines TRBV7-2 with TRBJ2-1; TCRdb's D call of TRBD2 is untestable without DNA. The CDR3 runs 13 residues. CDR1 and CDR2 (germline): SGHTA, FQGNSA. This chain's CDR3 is CASSRGGGHPPVF.

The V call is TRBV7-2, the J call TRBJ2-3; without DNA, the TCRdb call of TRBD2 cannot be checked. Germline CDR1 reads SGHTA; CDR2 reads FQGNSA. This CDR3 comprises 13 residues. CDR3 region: CASRGPPPDTQYF.